Listed below are T cell receptor beta chains from one sample, sequenced in a study of STAT5B mutations in CD4+ large granular lymphocyte leukemia. Assay used: immunoSEQ multiplex PCR; TCRdb lists only in-frame clones, some missing. The sample includes some 45,000 clones, just over 85% of them seen just once. Sequencing input: CD4+ T cells from blood buffy coats. These receptors came from a human donor in good health. The CDR3 runs from the conserved cysteine through the conserved F or W. D genes are given only for firm matches. A clone size is listed for some rows: how often the clone was seen (once, few, many), or a class if it is expanded.

.	TRBV19	TRBJ1-5	few	TGTGCCAGTAGCGTTCGGGAGGGGGGCTATCAGCCCCAGCATTTT	CASSVREGGYQPQHF
.	TRBV5-5	TRBJ1-1	.	TGTGCCAGCAGCTTGCGGTTGTTAGTGAACACTGAAGCTTTCTTT	CASSLRLLVNTEAFF
TRBD2	TRBV19	TRBJ2-5	.	TGTGCCAGTAGCATGCGGGAGGGCCCTCGGGAGACCCAGTACTTC	CASSMREGPRETQYF
TRBD2	TRBV6-1	TRBJ2-7	.	TGTGCCAGCTGCGGGAGCTCGATTTCCTACGAGCAGTACTTC	CASCGSSISYEQYF
.	TRBV11-2	TRBJ2-7	.	TGTGCCAGCAGCTTAGGAGGCTCCTACGAGCAGTACTTC	CASSLGGSYEQYF
.	TRBV9	TRBJ1-1	.	TGTGCCAGCAGCGGGGGTTTAGTGAACACTGAAGCTTTCTTT	CASSGGLVNTEAFF
.	TRBV18	TRBJ1-2	.	TGTGCCAGCTCACCACCGACCAGGGAGAACTATGGCTACACCTTC	CASSPPTRENYGYTF
TRBD2	TRBV6-1	TRBJ2-7	.	TGTGCCAGCAGTGGGGTCTGGGTAGCGGGAGTTCAGCAGTACTTC	CASSGVWVAGVQQYF
TRBD2	TRBV19	TRBJ2-7	once	TGTGCCAGTAGTATCGGTCAGACTAGCGGCTACGAGCAGTACTTC	CASSIGQTSGYEQYF
.	TRBV18	TRBJ1-2	once	TGTGCCAGCTCACCAGGGGCCCCTGGAGGCTACACCTTC	CASSPGAPGGYTF
.	TRBV7-9	TRBJ2-7	.	TGTGCCAGCAGCGTCGGTGCGGAATCCTACGAGCAGTACTTC	CASSVGAESYEQYF
.	TRBV20-1	TRBJ2-1	.	TGCAGTGCCACGAGAGTAGATGAGCAGTTCTTC	CSATRVDEQFF
TRBD2	TRBV30	TRBJ2-1	.	TGTGCCTGGGGCAAGGGCGGGAGTACGAATGAGCAGTTCTTC	CAWGKGGSTNEQFF
.	TRBV7-8	TRBJ1-6	.	TGTGCCAGCAGCCCAGGAAATTCACCCCTCCACTTT	CASSPGNSPLHF
TRBD1	TRBV28	TRBJ1-2	.	TGTGCCAGCTCGATCCCCAGGGGGCGCGGCTATGGCTACACCTTC	CASSIPRGRGYGYTF
TRBD2	TRBV19	TRBJ2-1	.	TGTGCCACCTCGTTAGCGGGGGGCTACAATGAGCAGTTCTTC	CATSLAGGYNEQFF
.	TRBV6-1	TRBJ1-3	.	TGTGCCAGCAGTGTATACTCTTCAGCAGACACTGGAAACACCATATATTTT	CASSVYSSADTGNTIYF
.	TRBV5-1	TRBJ1-1	few	TGCGCCAGCAGCTTGGTCTCAGGGAACACTGAAGCTTTCTTT	CASSLVSGNTEAFF
.	TRBV28	TRBJ1-2	.	TGTGCCAGCAGACTTGGACAGCCGGTTCGATACGGCTACACCTTC	CASRLGQPVRYGYTF
TRBD1	TRBV6-5	TRBJ1-5	.	TGTGCCAGCAGTGATGACAGGGCCGGTCAGCCCCAGCATTTT	CASSDDRAGQPQHF
.	TRBV19	TRBJ1-5	.	TGTGCCAGTAGTATAGGGGGGGGTCGTAATCAGCCCCAGCATTTT	CASSIGGGRNQPQHF
.	TRBV6-4	TRBJ1-2	.	TGTGCCAGCAGTTACATGGGGGGACCCAGGAATGGCTACACCTTC	CASSYMGGPRNGYTF
.	TRBV28	TRBJ1-2	.	TGTGCCAGCAGCGAATCACTAACAGGGAATTATGGCTACACCTTC	CASSESLTGNYGYTF
TRBD1	TRBV7-9	TRBJ1-6	few	TGTGCCAGCAGCCTTGGACAGGGTAGTTCACCCCTCCACTTT	CASSLGQGSSPLHF
.	TRBV6-5	TRBJ1-2	.	TGTGCCAGCAGTTACCGGCAGGACCACTATGGCTACACCTTC	CASSYRQDHYGYTF
.	TRBV7-8	TRBJ2-1	once	TGTGCCAGCAGCTTAGAGGCAGGGAATGAGCAGTTCTTC	CASSLEAGNEQFF
.	TRBV27	TRBJ2-7	.	TGTGCCAGCAGCCCCCGGGCCCTAACAGCCTACGAGCAGTACTTC	CASSPRALTAYEQYF
TRBD1	TRBV6-1	TRBJ1-5	.	TGTGCCAGCAGTGCCACCGGGACAGGGGGTAATCAGCCCCAGCATTTT	CASSATGTGGNQPQHF
.	TRBV7-5	TRBJ2-7	.	TGTGTCAGAAGCATTGTCGCGGTAGCGGGACCCGGCACCTACGAGCAGTACTTC	CVRSIVAVAGPGTYEQYF
.	TRBV19	TRBJ1-5	few	TGTGCCAGTAGTTGGGGAACAGTAGGCAATCAGCCCCAGCATTTT	CASSWGTVGNQPQHF
.	TRBV6-6	TRBJ2-7	.	TGTGCCAGCAGTCTCTTAGGACCCAGTACCGAGCAGTACTTC	CASSLLGPSTEQYF
TRBD2	TRBV2	TRBJ2-3	.	TGTGCCAGCAGCCGGGACTACACAGATACGCAGTATTTT	CASSRDYTDTQYF
TRBD1	TRBV27	TRBJ1-1	.	TGTGCCAGCGCCCGGGACAGGGGGTTTACTGAAGCTTTCTTT	CASARDRGFTEAFF
.	TRBV19	TRBJ1-5	.	TGTGCCAGTAGTAGGAAAGGGGAGAGTCAGCCCCAGCATTTT	CASSRKGESQPQHF
TRBD2	TRBV27	TRBJ2-1	.	TGTGCCAGCAGAGACCTAGCGGGAGGATTCAATGAGCAGTTCTTC	CASRDLAGGFNEQFF
TRBD1	TRBV29-1	TRBJ1-2	.	TGCAGCGTTGGAAAGGACAGGGCCTCTAACTATGGCTACACCTTC	CSVGKDRASNYGYTF
.	TRBV29-1	TRBJ1-5	.	TGCAGCGTGGGGGTAGGGGGCAATCAGCCCCAGCATTTT	CSVGVGGNQPQHF
TRBD2	TRBV10-1	TRBJ2-5	.	TGCGCCAGCAGTGAGGGAAGGACTAGCGGCCAAGAGACCCAGTACTTC	CASSEGRTSGQETQYF
TRBD2	TRBV6-5	TRBJ2-7	.	TGTGCCACCCTCGGAGCGGGGAGCTCCTACGAGCAGTACTTC	CATLGAGSSYEQYF
.	TRBV6-1	TRBJ2-2	.	TGTGCCAGCAATTTACACAGGGAGAACACCGGGGAGCTGTTTTTT	CASNLHRENTGELFF
TRBD2	TRBV2	TRBJ2-5	.	TGTGCCAGCAGAATCGGCGGGAGGGGGCAAGAGACCCAGTACTTC	CASRIGGRGQETQYF
TRBD2	TRBV2	TRBJ2-5	.	TGTGCCAGCAGTCTAGCGGGAGAGACCCAGTACTTC	CASSLAGETQYF
.	TRBV27	TRBJ1-5	.	TGTGCCAGCAGTTTATCCAGGGGTAGCAATCAGCCCCAGCATTTT	CASSLSRGSNQPQHF
.	TRBV11-1	TRBJ2-6	.	TGTGCCAGCAGCGGACCGTTCCAGTCTGGGGCCAACGTCCTGACTTTC	CASSGPFQSGANVLTF
TRBD1	TRBV7-9	TRBJ2-7	.	TGTGCCAGCAGCTACCGGGACAGGTATGCCTACGAGCAGTACTTC	CASSYRDRYAYEQYF
.	TRBV11-2	TRBJ2-7	.	TGTGCCAGCAGCTTATCGGACGGAGGTTACGAGCAGTACTTC	CASSLSDGGYEQYF
TRBD1	TRBV19	TRBJ1-3	once	TGTGCCAGTAGTGTTAGAGCAGGGGGCCGCGCTGGAAACACCATATATTTT	CASSVRAGGRAGNTIYF
TRBD2	TRBV28	TRBJ2-1	.	TGTGCCAGCAGTTCTCCCCTAGCGGGAGGGCCCCATGAGCAGTTCTTC	CASSSPLAGGPHEQFF